This is a list of T cell receptor beta chains from one sample in a study of blood T cell repertoires in COVID-19. This table comes from immunoSEQ multiplex PCR, and its TCRdb copy is limited to in-frame clones, with some not included. The profile covers 100,000 to 150,000 clones, with 84% appearing a single time and 10% to 15% taken by the ten largest. Sequencing used peripheral blood. Receptors originate from a woman aged 55-70 years with acute or convalescent COVID-19. The CDR3 runs from the conserved cysteine through the conserved F or W. The D gene is left open where the match is weak. Clone size is stated in some rows and not others, as once, few, many or a class when expanded.

NA,TRBJ2-6,TRBD1,TRBV5-4,CASIGEGQTFSGANVLTF,TGTGCCAGCATCGGAGAGGGACAGACGTTCTCTGGGGCCAACGTCCTGACTTTC
once,TRBJ1-6,TRBD1,TRBV9,CASSPTGGNSPLHF,TGTGCCAGCAGCCCGACAGGGGGGAATTCACCCCTCCACTTT
NA,TRBJ1-1,NA,TRBV19,CASSIKEGRAFF,TGTGCCAGTAGTATAAAGGAGGGTCGGGCTTTCTTT
once,TRBJ1-3,NA,TRBV9,CASQRGSSGNTIYF,TGTGCCAGCCAGCGGGGGAGCTCTGGAAACACCATATATTTT
NA,TRBJ2-7,TRBD2,TRBV30,CACAAGLAGIYEQYF,TGTGCCTGCGCCGCCGGACTAGCGGGGATTTACGAGCAGTACTTC
once,TRBJ1-2,TRBD1,TRBV6-6,CASRQDRVGGYTF,TGTGCCAGCAGACAAGACAGGGTGGGTGGCTACACCTTC
few,TRBJ1-1,NA,TRBV7-6,CASSSVKTPWARESDTEAFF,TGTGCCAGCAGCTCAGTTAAAACCCCCTGGGCCAGGGAATCGGACACTGAAGCTTTCTTT
few,TRBJ1-3,TRBD1,TRBV24-1,CATSDHTGGRNTIYF,TGTGCCACCAGTGACCACACAGGGGGACGAAACACCATATATTTT
once,TRBJ2-1,TRBD2,TRBV7-3,CASSLRWRGAPYNEQFF,TGTGCCAGCAGCTTAAGGTGGCGGGGGGCCCCCTACAATGAGCAGTTCTTC
NA,TRBJ2-5,TRBD1,TRBV5-1,CASSPTPEDRWRETQYF,TGCGCCAGCAGCCCTACCCCCGAGGACAGGTGGAGAGAGACCCAGTACTTC
NA,TRBJ1-1,TRBD1,TRBV2,CASFRDRGMVRGRNTEAFF,TGTGCCAGCTTCCGGGACAGGGGCATGGTTCGGGGAAGAAACACTGAAGCTTTCTTT
NA,TRBJ1-5,NA,TRBV2,CASSERGNQPQHF,TGTGCCAGCAGTGAGAGGGGCAATCAGCCCCAGCATTTT
NA,TRBJ2-1,TRBD1,TRBV20-1,CSAAQGYEQFF,TGCAGTGCTGCACAGGGGTATGAGCAGTTCTTC
NA,TRBJ1-5,NA,TRBV4-1,CASSQALREPQHF,TGCGCCAGCAGCCAAGCTCTTCGGGAGCCCCAGCATTTT
NA,TRBJ1-3,TRBD1,TRBV5-4,CASSLEGAQVGNTIYF,TGTGCCAGCAGCTTGGAGGGGGCGCAGGTGGGAAACACCATATATTTT
NA,TRBJ2-5,NA,TRBV7-8,CASSLGRDGETQYF,TGTGCCAGCAGCTTAGGCAGGGATGGGGAGACCCAGTACTTC
NA,TRBJ2-2,TRBD2,TRBV7-2,CASSSGGWDTGELFF,TGTGCCAGCAGCTCGGGGGGGTGGGACACCGGGGAGCTGTTTTTT
few,TRBJ2-1,NA,TRBV2,CASTGRVDEQFF,TGTGCCAGCACGGGCAGGGTAGATGAGCAGTTCTTC
NA,TRBJ1-2,TRBD1,TRBV9,CASSAGQGAYSGYTF,TGTGCCAGCAGCGCGGGACAGGGGGCTTATTCTGGCTACACCTTC
few,TRBJ2-3,NA,TRBV5-1,CASSPRLYDTDTQYF,TGCGCCAGCAGCCCCCGGTTGTACGACACAGATACGCAGTATTTT
NA,TRBJ1-2,NA,TRBV5-1,CASSIEGYGYTF,TGCGCCAGCAGCATCGAGGGTTACGGCTACACCTTC
NA,TRBJ1-4,NA,TRBV5-5,CASSLMSGANEKLFF,TGTGCCAGCAGCTTGATGTCAGGGGCTAATGAAAAACTGTTTTTT
NA,TRBJ2-2,NA,TRBV21-1,CASSKPMSTGELFF,TGTGCCAGCAGCAAACCTATGAGCACCGGGGAGCTGTTTTTT
once,TRBJ2-5,NA,TRBV6-5,CASRNKAGAVTQYF,TGTGCCAGCAGAAACAAGGCAGGGGCGGTGACCCAGTACTTC
NA,TRBJ1-6,NA,TRBV15,CATSSPVNSPLHF,TGTGCCACCAGCAGCCCCGTTAATTCACCCCTCCACTTT
NA,TRBJ1-4,NA,TRBV4-1,CASSQGRGKAGLFF,TGCGCCAGCAGCCAAGGAAGGGGGAAGGCGGGACTGTTTTTT
NA,TRBJ1-1,NA,TRBV19,CASSTLGRGRETEAFF,TGTGCCAGTAGTACATTAGGTAGGGGCCGGGAGACTGAAGCTTTCTTT
NA,TRBJ2-2,TRBD2,TRBV19,CASRRLAGDTGELFF,TGTGCCAGTAGGCGACTAGCGGGGGACACCGGGGAGCTGTTTTTT
NA,TRBJ1-1,NA,TRBV3-1/TRBV3-2,CASSQNGGMNTEAFF,TGTGCCAGCAGCCAAAATGGAGGAATGAACACTGAAGCTTTCTTT
NA,TRBJ1-2,TRBD1,TRBV15,CATSEQGGFDGYTF,TGTGCCACCAGCGAACAAGGGGGCTTCGACGGCTACACCTTC
few,TRBJ1-4,NA,TRBV19,CASRGGPDQFTNEKLFF,TGTGCCAGTAGGGGCGGGCCAGACCAGTTCACTAATGAAAAACTGTTTTTT
NA,TRBJ1-2,NA,TRBV14,CASSPWSTANYGYTF,TGTGCCAGCAGCCCCTGGAGTACGGCTAACTATGGCTACACCTTC
few,TRBJ1-1,NA,TRBV19,CASSIDRDTEAFF,TGTGCCAGTAGTATAGATCGAGACACTGAAGCTTTCTTT